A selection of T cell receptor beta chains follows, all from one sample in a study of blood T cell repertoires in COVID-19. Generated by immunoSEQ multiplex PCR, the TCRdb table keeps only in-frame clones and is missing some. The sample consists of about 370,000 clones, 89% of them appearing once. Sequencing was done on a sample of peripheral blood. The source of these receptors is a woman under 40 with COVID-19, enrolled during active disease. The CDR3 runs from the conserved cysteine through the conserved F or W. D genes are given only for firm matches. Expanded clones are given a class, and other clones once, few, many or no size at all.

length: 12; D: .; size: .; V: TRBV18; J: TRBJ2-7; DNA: TGTGCCAGCTCCCCCAGCTCCTACGAGCAGTACTTC; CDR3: CASSPSSYEQYF
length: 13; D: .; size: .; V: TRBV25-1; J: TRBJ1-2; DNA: TGTGCCAGCAGTGCAACAGGGAACTATGGCTACACCTTC; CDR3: CASSATGNYGYTF
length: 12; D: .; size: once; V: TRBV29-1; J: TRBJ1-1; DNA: TGCAGCGTCCGGTCGGGGAGCGGAAGGGCTTTCTTT; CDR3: CSVRSGSGRAFF
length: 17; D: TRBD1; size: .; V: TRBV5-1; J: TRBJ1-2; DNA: TGCGCCAGCAGCTGGGCCCGGGACAGGGGACGAAACTATGGCTACACCTTC; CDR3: CASSWARDRGRNYGYTF
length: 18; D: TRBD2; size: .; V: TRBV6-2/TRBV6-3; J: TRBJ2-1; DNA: TGTGCCAGCAGTTACTGGGGGGGAACTAGCGGGAGGGGTAATGAGCAGTTCTTC; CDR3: CASSYWGGTSGRGNEQFF
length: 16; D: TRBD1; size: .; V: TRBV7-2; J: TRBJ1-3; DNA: TGTGCCAGCAGCGGACAGGGGTTCCCTTCTGGAAACACCATATATTTT; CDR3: CASSGQGFPSGNTIYF
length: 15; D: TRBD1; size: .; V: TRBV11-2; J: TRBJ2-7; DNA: TGTGCCAGCAGCCTCGGGACAGGGCCCTGGGACGAGCAGTACTTC; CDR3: CASSLGTGPWDEQYF
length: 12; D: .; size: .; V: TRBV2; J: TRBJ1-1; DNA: TGTGCCAGCAGTGAAACGGAGACTGAAGCTTTCTTT; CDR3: CASSETETEAFF
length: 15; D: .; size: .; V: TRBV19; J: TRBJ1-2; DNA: TGTGCCAGTAGTACTACCTGGGATGGGGCCTATGGCTACACCTTC; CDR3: CASSTTWDGAYGYTF
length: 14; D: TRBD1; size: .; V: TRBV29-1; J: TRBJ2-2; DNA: TGCAGCGTTGTCGACAGGGGTATGATCGGGGAGCTGTTTTTT; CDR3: CSVVDRGMIGELFF
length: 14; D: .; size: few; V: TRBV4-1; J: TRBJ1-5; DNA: TGCGCCAGCAGCCAAGTTGGGCTCAATCAGCCCCAGCATTTT; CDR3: CASSQVGLNQPQHF
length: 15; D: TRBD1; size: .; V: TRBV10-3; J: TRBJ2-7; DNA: TGTGCCATCAGTTCCCGGGACAGGGGATCCTACGAGCAGTACTTC; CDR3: CAISSRDRGSYEQYF
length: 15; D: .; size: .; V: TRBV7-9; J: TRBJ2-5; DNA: TGTGCCAGCAGCTTACAAGAATTAGCAGCGGAGACCCAGTACTTC; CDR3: CASSLQELAAETQYF
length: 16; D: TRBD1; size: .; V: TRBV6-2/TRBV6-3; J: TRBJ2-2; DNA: TGTGCCAGCAGTTACCCTCAGGGGGCGAACACCGGGGAGCTGTTTTTT; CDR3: CASSYPQGANTGELFF
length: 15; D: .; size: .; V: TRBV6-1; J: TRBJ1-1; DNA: TGTGCCAGCAGTGAAATGAGACAGGTATACACTGAAGCTTTCTTT; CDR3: CASSEMRQVYTEAFF
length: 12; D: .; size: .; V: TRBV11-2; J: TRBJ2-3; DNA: TGTGCCAGCCGTCAGGGCACAGATACGCAGTATTTT; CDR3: CASRQGTDTQYF
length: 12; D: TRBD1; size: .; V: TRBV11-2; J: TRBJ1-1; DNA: TGTGCCAGCCGCTACACCCGACAGGGAGCTTTCTTT; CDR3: CASRYTRQGAFF
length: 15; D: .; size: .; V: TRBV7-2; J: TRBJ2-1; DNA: TGTGCCAGCAGCTTATCGGGGAGCTCCTACAATGAGCAGTTCTTC; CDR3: CASSLSGSSYNEQFF
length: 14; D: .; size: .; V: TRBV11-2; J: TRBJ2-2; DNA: TGTGCCAGCAGCGGAGGGACCGTCTCCGGGGAGCTGTTTTTT; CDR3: CASSGGTVSGELFF
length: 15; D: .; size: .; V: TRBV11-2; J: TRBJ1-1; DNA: TGTGCCAGCAGCTTCGGGAGCGGGATGAACACTGAAGCTTTCTTT; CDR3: CASSFGSGMNTEAFF
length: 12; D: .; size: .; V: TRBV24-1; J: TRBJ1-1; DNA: TGTGCCACCAGTGAAGCCGGGGGTGAAGCTTTCTTT; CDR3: CATSEAGGEAFF
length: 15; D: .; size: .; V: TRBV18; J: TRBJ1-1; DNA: TGTGCCAGCTCACCAGAGAGGGCGGAGGGCACTGAAGCTTTCTTT; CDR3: CASSPERAEGTEAFF
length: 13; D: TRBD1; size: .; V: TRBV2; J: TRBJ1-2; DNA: TGTGCCAGCAGTGAAGCGACAGGGAATGGCTACACCTTC; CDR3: CASSEATGNGYTF
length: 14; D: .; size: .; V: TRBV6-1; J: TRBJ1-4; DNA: TGTGCCAGCAGTTTAACAGGGATGAGGGAAAAACTGTTTTTT; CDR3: CASSLTGMREKLFF
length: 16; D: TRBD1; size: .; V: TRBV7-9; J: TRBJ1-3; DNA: TGTGCCAGCAGCTTAGCGGGACAGGGGACTGGAAACACCATATATTTT; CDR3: CASSLAGQGTGNTIYF
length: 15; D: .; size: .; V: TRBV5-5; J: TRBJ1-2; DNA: TGTGCCAGCAGCACCTCGGACAGCCCTAACTATGGCTACACCTTC; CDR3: CASSTSDSPNYGYTF
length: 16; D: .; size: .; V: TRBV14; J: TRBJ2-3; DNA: TGTGCCAGCAGCCAAGTTCCGGGACACCGCACAGATACGCAGTATTTT; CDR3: CASSQVPGHRTDTQYF
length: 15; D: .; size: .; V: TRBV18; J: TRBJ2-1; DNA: TGTGCCAGCTCACCACTCGTCGGGAGCAACAATGAGCAGTTCTTC; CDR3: CASSPLVGSNNEQFF
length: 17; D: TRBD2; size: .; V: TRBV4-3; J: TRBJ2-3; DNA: TGCGCCAGCAGCCACGGGGGGGCGGGAGGTCGCACAGATACGCAGTATTTT; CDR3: CASSHGGAGGRTDTQYF
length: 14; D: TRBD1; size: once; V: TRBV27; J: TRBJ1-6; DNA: TGTGCCAGCAGTACCGACAGGGATAATTCACCCCTCCACTTT; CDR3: CASSTDRDNSPLHF
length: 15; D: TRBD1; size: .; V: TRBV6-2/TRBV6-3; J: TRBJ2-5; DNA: TGTGCCAGCAGCCGGGACAGGCGGCGCGGGGAGACCCAGTACTTC; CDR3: CASSRDRRRGETQYF
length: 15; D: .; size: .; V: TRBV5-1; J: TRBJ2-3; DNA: TGCGCCAGCAGCTTGGGAGGGGGAAGCACAGATACGCAGTATTTT; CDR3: CASSLGGGSTDTQYF
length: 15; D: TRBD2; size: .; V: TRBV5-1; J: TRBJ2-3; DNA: TGCGCCAGCCTTTCCGGGACTACCCCCACAGATACGCAGTATTTT; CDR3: CASLSGTTPTDTQYF
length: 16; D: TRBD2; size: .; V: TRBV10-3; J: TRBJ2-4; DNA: TGTGCCATCAGTGCCAACCTAGCGGGGGGCCAATACATTCAGTACTTC; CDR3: CAISANLAGGQYIQYF
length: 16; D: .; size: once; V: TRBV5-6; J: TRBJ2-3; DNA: TGTGCCAGCAGCGTGAACGGTCCAGACTCCACAGATACGCAGTATTTT; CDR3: CASSVNGPDSTDTQYF
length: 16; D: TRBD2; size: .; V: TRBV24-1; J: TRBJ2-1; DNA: TGTGCCACCAGTGACCCGGGACTAGCGGGGGTCAATGAGCAGTTCTTC; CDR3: CATSDPGLAGVNEQFF
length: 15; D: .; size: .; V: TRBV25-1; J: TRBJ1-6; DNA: TGTGCCAGCAGTGAATGGGCAGGCGAGAGTTCACCCCTCCACTTT; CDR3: CASSEWAGESSPLHF
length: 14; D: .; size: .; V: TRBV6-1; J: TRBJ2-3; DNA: TGTGCCAGCAGTGAAGACAGGGTCACAGATACGCAGTATTTT; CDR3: CASSEDRVTDTQYF
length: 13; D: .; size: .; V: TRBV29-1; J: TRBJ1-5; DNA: TGCAGCGTCGAGACCGGGTCGGGTCAGCCCCAGCATTTT; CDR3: CSVETGSGQPQHF
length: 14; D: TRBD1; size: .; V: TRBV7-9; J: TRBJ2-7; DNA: TGTGCCAGCAGCTCGACAGGGGGTGCGGGGGAGCAGTACTTC; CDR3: CASSSTGGAGEQYF
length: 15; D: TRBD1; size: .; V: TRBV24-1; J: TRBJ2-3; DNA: TGTGCCACCAGTGATAGGGTACAGGGGGCTCGTACGCAGTATTTT; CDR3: CATSDRVQGARTQYF
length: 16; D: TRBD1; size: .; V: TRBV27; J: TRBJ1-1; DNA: TGTGCCAGCAGTCCGACCCTCTACAGGGGACACACTGAAGCTTTCTTT; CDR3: CASSPTLYRGHTEAFF
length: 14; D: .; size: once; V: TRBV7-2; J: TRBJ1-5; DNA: TGTGCCAGCAGCTTAAGGGGTGGCAATCAGCCCCAGCATTTT; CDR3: CASSLRGGNQPQHF
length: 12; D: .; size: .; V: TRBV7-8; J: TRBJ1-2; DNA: TGTGCCAGCAGCCAGGACAGAGATGGCTACACCTTC; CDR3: CASSQDRDGYTF
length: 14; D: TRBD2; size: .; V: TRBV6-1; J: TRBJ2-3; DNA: TGTGCCAGCAGTGAAATAGCGGGGGGGCACACGCAGTATTTT; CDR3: CASSEIAGGHTQYF
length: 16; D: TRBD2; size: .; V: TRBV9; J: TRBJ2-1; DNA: TGTGCCAGCAGCGTAGCGGGAGGGATCTCCTACAATGAGCAGTTCTTC; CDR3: CASSVAGGISYNEQFF
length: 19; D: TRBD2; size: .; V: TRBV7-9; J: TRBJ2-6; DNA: TGTGCCAGCAGCTCCATCGACTGGACGGGAGGGCCTGGGGCCAACGTCCTGACTTTC; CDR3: CASSSIDWTGGPGANVLTF
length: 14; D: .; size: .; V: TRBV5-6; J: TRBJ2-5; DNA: TGTGCCAGCAGCTTGATGATGCCGGGGGAGACCCAGTACTTC; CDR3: CASSLMMPGETQYF
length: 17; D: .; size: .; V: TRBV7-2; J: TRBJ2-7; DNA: TGTGCCAGCAGCTTAATGCCGGCGGGGGCCGGGCGGGCGGAGCAGTACTTC; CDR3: CASSLMPAGAGRAEQYF
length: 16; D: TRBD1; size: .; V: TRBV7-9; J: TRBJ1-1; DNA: TGTGCCAGCAGCCCGCGACAGGGGCCCATGAACACTGAAGCTTTCTTT; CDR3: CASSPRQGPMNTEAFF
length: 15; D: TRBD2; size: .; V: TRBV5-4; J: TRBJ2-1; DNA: TGTGCCAGCAGCTTTGGGAGCGGGAGTAGGGTTGAGCAGTTCTTC; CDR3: CASSFGSGSRVEQFF
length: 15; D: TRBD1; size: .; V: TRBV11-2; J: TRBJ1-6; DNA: TGTGCCAGCAGCGCGGGACAGGGGACTGATTCACCCCTCCACTTT; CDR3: CASSAGQGTDSPLHF
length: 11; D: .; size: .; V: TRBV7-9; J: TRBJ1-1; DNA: TGTGCCAGCAGCTTAGGGCAGGAAGCTTTCTTT; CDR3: CASSLGQEAFF
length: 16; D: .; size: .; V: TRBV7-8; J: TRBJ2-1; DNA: TGTGCCAGCAGCTTAACAACATCAGATGGCTACAATGAGCAGTTCTTC; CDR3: CASSLTTSDGYNEQFF
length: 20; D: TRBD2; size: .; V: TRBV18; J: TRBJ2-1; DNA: TGTGCCAGCTCACCCCGCGTACCTAGCGGGACCCCAACCGGGGACAATGAGCAGTTCTTC; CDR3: CASSPRVPSGTPTGDNEQFF
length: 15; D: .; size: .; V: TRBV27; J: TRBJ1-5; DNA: TGTGCCAGCAGTTTAAGGCAGGGTCTCGATCAGCCCCAGCATTTT; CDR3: CASSLRQGLDQPQHF
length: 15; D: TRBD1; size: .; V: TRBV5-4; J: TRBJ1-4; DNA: TGTGCCAGCAGCCCGAGGACAGGGACTAATGAAAAACTGTTTTTT; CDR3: CASSPRTGTNEKLFF
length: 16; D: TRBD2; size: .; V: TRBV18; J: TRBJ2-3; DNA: TGTGCCAGCTCACACGGACTAGCGGGAAGCACAGATACGCAGTATTTT; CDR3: CASSHGLAGSTDTQYF
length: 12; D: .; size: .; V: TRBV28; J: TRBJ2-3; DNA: TGTGCCAGCAGTTTCGGACAAACTACGCAGTATTTT; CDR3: CASSFGQTTQYF